Listed below are T cell receptor beta chains from one sample, sequenced in a study of beta chain features in type 1 diabetes. Measured with immunoSEQ multiplex PCR; TCRdb has only the in-frame clones, and not every one. The sample records 40,000 to 45,000 clones, 66% being singletons. Sequences were obtained from Tregs from blood. Source of these receptors: a woman aged 18-29 years with type 1 diabetes. The CDR3 runs from the conserved cysteine through the conserved F or W. A D gene is named only where the DNA matches it firmly. Size values are once, few and many counts, or a class for expanded clones, and some rows have none.

V gene: TRBV5-1
J gene: TRBJ2-7
clone size: .
D gene: .
CDR3 protein: CASSASLAGGSREQYF
CDR3 DNA: TGCGCCAGCAGCGCCTCCCTGGCTGGGGGGTCTCGGGAGCAGTACTTC

V gene: TRBV4-1
J gene: TRBJ2-4
clone size: few
D gene: TRBD2
CDR3 protein: CASSQDLAGTKNIQYF
CDR3 DNA: TGCGCCAGCAGCCAAGATCTAGCGGGGACCAAAAACATTCAGTACTTC

V gene: TRBV7-9
J gene: TRBJ1-4
clone size: few
D gene: .
CDR3 protein: CASSSLTPRTVFF
CDR3 DNA: TGTGCCAGCAGCTCACTTACCCCCCGGACTGTGTTTTTT

V gene: TRBV30
J gene: TRBJ2-1
clone size: .
D gene: TRBD2
CDR3 protein: CAWRTSGRYNEQFF
CDR3 DNA: TGTGCCTGGAGGACTAGCGGGAGATACAATGAGCAGTTCTTC

V gene: TRBV13
J gene: TRBJ2-1
clone size: .
D gene: .
CDR3 protein: CASSSRRRRGEQFF
CDR3 DNA: TGTGCCAGCAGCTCCAGGAGGAGGCGAGGCGAGCAGTTCTTC

V gene: TRBV2
J gene: TRBJ2-3
clone size: .
D gene: TRBD2
CDR3 protein: CASTRVAGSDTQYF
CDR3 DNA: TGTGCCAGCACCCGAGTAGCGGGGTCAGATACGCAGTATTTT

V gene: TRBV2
J gene: TRBJ1-4
clone size: .
D gene: .
CDR3 protein: CASSLAMPVEKLFF
CDR3 DNA: TGTGCCAGCAGTCTTGCGATGCCGGTTGAAAAACTGTTTTTT

V gene: TRBV6-6
J gene: TRBJ1-2
clone size: .
D gene: TRBD1
CDR3 protein: CASSYSGQGGYTF
CDR3 DNA: TGTGCCAGCAGTTACTCGGGACAGGGTGGCTACACCTTC

V gene: TRBV7-2
J gene: TRBJ1-1
clone size: .
D gene: .
CDR3 protein: CASSITGTNTEAFF
CDR3 DNA: TGTGCCAGCTCCATCACAGGAACCAACACTGAAGCTTTCTTT

V gene: TRBV28
J gene: TRBJ2-2
clone size: .
D gene: TRBD1
CDR3 protein: CASSGTGIGIGELFF
CDR3 DNA: TGTGCCAGCAGCGGGACAGGGATCGGGATCGGGGAGCTGTTTTTT